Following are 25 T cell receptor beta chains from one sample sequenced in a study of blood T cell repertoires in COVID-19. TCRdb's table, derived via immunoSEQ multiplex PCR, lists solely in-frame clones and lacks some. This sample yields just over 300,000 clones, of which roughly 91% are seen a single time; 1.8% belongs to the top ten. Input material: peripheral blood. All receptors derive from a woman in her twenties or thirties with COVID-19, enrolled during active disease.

The CDR3 nucleotides are TGTGCCAGCCGGGGAGGGGGGGCCCGGGAGCAGTACTTC. This gives the protein CASRGGGAREQYF. The V and J genes are TRBV12-3 or TRBV12-4 and TRBJ2-7; a weak D match, TRBD2 (7 bases). This CDR3 contains 13 residues. With 8 bases removed from V and 7 bases from J, the gap between germline ends came to 18 bases.

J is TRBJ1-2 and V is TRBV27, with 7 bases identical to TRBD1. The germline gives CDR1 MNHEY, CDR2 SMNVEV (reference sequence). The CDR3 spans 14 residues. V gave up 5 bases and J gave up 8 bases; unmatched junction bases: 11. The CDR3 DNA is TGTGCCAGCAGTCCCCGGGACAGAAGAGAGGGCTACACCTTC. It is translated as CASSPRDRREGYTF.

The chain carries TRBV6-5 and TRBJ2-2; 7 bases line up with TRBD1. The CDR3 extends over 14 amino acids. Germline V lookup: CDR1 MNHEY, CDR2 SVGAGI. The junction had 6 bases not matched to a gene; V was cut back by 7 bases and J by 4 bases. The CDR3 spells CASTEGASTGELFF. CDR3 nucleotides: TGTGCCAGCACCGAGGGGGCCAGCACCGGGGAGCTGTTTTTT.

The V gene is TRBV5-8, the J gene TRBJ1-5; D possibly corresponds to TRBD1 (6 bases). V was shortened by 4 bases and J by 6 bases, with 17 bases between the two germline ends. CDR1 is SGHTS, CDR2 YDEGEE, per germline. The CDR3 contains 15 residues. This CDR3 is CASSLTGLGSQPQHF. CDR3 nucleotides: TGTGCCAGCAGCCTAACAGGGTTAGGGAGTCAGCCCCAGCATTTT.

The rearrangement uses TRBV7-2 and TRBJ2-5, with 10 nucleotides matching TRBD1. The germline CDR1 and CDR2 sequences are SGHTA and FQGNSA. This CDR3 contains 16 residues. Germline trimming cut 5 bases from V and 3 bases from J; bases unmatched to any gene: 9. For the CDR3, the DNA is TGTGCCAGCAGCCTCGTGCCGGGACAGGGGAAAGAGACCCAGTACTTC. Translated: CASSLVPGQGKETQYF.

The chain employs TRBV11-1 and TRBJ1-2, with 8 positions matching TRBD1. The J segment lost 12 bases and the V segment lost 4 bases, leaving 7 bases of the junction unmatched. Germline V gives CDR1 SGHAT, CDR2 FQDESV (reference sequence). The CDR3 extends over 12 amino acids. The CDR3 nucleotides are TGTGCCAGCAGCTCACAACAGGGGGGAAACACCTTC. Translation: CASSSQQGGNTF.

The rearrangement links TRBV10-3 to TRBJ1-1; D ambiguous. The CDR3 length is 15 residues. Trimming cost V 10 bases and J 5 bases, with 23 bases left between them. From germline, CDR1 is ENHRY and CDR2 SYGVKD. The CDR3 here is CATTRAVRGLTEAFF. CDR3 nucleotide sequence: TGTGCCACCACCAGAGCGGTCCGCGGGTTGACTGAAGCTTTCTTT.

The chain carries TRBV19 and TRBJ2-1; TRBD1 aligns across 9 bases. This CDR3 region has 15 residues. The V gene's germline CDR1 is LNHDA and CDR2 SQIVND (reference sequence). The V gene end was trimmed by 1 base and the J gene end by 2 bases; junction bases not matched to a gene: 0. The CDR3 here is CASSIGQGAYNEQFF. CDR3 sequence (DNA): TGTGCCAGTAGTATAGGACAGGGGGCCTACAATGAGCAGTTCTTC.

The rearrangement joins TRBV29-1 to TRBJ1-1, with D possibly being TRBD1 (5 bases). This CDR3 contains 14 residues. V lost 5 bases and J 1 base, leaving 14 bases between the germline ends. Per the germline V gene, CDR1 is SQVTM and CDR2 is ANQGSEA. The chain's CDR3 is CSVIRGGTNTEAFF. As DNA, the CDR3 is TGCAGCGTTATTCGGGGAGGGACGAACACTGAAGCTTTCTTT.

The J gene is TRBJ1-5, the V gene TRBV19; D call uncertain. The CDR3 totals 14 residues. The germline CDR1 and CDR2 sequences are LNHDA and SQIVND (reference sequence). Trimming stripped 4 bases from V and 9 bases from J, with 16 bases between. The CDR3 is CASSRSFPGGPQHF. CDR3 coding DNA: TGTGCCAGTAGTAGATCTTTTCCAGGAGGGCCCCAGCATTTT.

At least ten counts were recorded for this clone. In DNA, the CDR3 is TGTGCCAGCAGTTCAGGGGATAGCAATCAGCCCCAGCATTTT. It yields the protein CASSSGDSNQPQHF. The rearrangement uses TRBV2 and TRBJ1-5; TRBD1 might be the D (6 bases). The CDR3 length is 14 residues. The V end lost 5 bases, the J end lost 0 bases, and 8 bases lay between the germline ends. Looked up from germline, CDR1 is SNHLY and CDR2 is FYNNEI.

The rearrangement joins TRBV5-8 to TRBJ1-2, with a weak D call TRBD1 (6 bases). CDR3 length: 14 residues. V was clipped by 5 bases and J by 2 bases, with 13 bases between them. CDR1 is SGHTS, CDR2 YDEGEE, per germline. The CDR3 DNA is TGTGCCAGCAGACCCAGGACAGTAAACTATGGCTACACCTTC. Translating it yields CASRPRTVNYGYTF.

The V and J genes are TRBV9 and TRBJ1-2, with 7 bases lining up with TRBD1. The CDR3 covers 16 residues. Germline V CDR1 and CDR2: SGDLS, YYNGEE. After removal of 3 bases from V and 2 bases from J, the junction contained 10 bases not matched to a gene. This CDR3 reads CASSAGTEGINYGYTF. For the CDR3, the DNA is TGTGCCAGCAGCGCTGGGACAGAAGGGATAAACTATGGCTACACCTTC. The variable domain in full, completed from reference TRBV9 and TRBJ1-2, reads DSGVTQTPKHLITATGQRVTLRCSPRSGDLSVYWYQQSLDQGLQFLIQYYNGEERAKGNILERFSAQQFPDLHSELNLSSLELGDSALYFCASSAGTEGINYGYTFGSGTRLTVV.

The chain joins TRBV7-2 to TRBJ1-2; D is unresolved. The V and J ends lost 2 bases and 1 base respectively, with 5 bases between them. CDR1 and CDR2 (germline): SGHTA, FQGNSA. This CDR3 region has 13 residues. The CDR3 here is CASSLRSNYGYTF. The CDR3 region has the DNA TGTGCCAGCAGCTTACGTAGTAACTATGGCTACACCTTC.

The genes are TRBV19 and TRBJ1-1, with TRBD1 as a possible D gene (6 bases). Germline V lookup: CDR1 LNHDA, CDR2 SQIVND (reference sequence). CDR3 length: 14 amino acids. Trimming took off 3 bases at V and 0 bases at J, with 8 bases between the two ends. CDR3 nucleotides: TGTGCCAGTAGTATGACAGGAATGAACACTGAAGCTTTCTTT. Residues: CASSMTGMNTEAFF.

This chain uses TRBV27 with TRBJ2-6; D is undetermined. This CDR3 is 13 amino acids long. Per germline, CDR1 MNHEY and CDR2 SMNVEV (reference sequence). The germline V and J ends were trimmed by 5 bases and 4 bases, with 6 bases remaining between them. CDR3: CASSPRGANVLTF. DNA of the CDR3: TGTGCCAGCAGTCCCAGGGGGGCCAACGTCCTGACTTTC.

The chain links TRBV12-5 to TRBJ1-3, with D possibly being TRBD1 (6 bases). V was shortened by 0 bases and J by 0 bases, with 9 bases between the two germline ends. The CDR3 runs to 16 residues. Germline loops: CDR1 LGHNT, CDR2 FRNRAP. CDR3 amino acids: CASGLVLGGSGNTIYF. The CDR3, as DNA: TGTGCTAGTGGTTTGGTACTAGGGGGCTCTGGAAACACCATATATTTT.

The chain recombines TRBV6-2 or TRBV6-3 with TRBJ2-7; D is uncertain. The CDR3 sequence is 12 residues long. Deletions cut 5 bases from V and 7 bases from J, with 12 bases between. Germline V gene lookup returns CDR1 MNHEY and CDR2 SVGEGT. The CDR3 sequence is CASSRSSEEQYV. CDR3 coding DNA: TGTGCCAGCAGTAGATCCAGCGAAGAGCAGTACGTC.

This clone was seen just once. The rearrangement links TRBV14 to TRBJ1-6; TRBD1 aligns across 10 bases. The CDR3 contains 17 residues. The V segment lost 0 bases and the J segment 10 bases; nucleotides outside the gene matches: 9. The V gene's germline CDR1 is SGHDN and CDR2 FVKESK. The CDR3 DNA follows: TGTGCCAGCAGCCAAGATAGAGGGACAGGGGCTGGATCACCCCTCCACTTT. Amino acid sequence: CASSQDRGTGAGSPLHF.

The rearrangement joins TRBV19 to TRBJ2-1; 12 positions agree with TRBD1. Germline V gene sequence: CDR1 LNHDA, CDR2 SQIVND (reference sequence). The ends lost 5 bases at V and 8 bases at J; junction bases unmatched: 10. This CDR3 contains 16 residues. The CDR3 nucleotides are TGTGCCAGTAGTCCCCTAGGGACAGGGGGCCTGGATGAGCAGTTCTTC. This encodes CASSPLGTGGLDEQFF.

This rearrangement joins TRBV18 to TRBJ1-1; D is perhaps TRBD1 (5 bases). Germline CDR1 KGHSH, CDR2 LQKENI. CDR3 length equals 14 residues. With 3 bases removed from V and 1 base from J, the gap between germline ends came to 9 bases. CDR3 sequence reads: CASSPLQENTEAFF. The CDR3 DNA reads TGTGCCAGCTCACCTTTACAGGAGAACACTGAAGCTTTCTTT.

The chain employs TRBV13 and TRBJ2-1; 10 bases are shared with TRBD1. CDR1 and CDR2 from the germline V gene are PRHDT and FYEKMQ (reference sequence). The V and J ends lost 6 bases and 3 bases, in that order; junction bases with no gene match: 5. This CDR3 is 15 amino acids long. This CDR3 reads CASSPRDRGYNEQFF. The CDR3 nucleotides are TGTGCCAGCAGTCCCCGGGACAGGGGCTACAATGAGCAGTTCTTC.

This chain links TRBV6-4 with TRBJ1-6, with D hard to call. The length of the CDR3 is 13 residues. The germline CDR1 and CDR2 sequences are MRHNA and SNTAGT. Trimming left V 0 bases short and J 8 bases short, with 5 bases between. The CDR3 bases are TGTGCCAGCAGTGACTCGTATCATTCACCCCTCCACTTT. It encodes CASSDSYHSPLHF.

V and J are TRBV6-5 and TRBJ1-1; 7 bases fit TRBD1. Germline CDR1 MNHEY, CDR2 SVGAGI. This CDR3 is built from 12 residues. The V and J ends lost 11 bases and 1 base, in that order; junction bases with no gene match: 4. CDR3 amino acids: CAVRDRNTEAFF. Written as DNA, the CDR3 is TGTGCCGTAAGGGACAGGAACACTGAAGCTTTCTTT.

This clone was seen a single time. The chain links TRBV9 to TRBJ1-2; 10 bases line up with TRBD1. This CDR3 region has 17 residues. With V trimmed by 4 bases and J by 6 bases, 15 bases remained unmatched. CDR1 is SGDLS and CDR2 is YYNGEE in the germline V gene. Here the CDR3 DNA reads TGTGCCAGCAGCCGGTCAGACAGGGACAGGGGAAGAAATGGCTACACCTTC. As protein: CASSRSDRDRGRNGYTF.